Described below is a single TCR beta chain sequence and its context. Its antigen is unidentified. The data were taken from a study of T cells after yellow fever vaccination. Findings of the study overall: Subsequent booster samples again held most clones from primary vaccination (more than 95% CD4, roughly 88% CD8).

In making TCR cDNA, 5'RACE template switching added a universal primer site and UMIs to it. TCRdb reanalysed the 5' RACE reads using MiXCR and keeps one entry per CDR3 protein. This table holds a few hundred thousand distinct CDR3 sequences, roughly 4.3% found once. Germline V gene sequence: CDR1 MGHDK, CDR2 SYGVNS. The CDR3 consists of 15 residues. V trimming: 6 bases; J trimming: 5 bases; junction bases outside the gene matches: 12. The chain combines TRBV25-1 with TRBJ1-2, with TRBD1 matching 7 bases. The TCR sequence derives from a man younger than 35 who received the YFV17D yellow fever vaccine. The material sequenced was PBMCs, taken 5 days after the yellow fever booster vaccination. This CDR3 is CASSDPRQGGYGYTF. The DNA of the CDR3 is TGTGCCAGCAGCGACCCCCGGCAGGGGGGGTATGGCTACACCTTC.